The next 17 T cell receptor beta chains were all read from a single sample in a study of blood T cell repertoires in COVID-19 (TCRdb year 2020). The method behind the library was the immunoSEQ multiplex PCR assay. TCRdb mirrors the immuneACCESS table, restricted to in-frame sequences. Some clones are absent from its copies; in checked studies, under half trace to an unresolved V gene, and the reason for the others is unknown. This sample lists approximately 270,000 clones; about 89% were detected once. The top ten constitute about 10% of the sample. Material: peripheral blood. The receptors here all came from a man aged 35-49 years with active or convalescent COVID-19.

V usage is TRBV7-2 and J usage is TRBJ2-2; 7 nucleotides align to TRBD1. This CDR3 is built from 18 residues. The ends lost 1 base at V and 0 bases at J; junction bases unmatched: 8. CDR1 SGHTA and CDR2 FQGNSA come from the germline V gene. DNA for the CDR3: TGTGCCAGCAGCTTAGGAGGGTCCGGGACAGCGAACACCGGGGAGCTGTTTTTT. Translating gives CASSLGGSGTANTGELFF.

The chain has TRBV13 and TRBJ1-2; TRBD1 matches at 7 bases. Germline V lookup: CDR1 PRHDT, CDR2 FYEKMQ (reference sequence). The CDR3 extends over 12 amino acids. J lost 6 bases, V lost 6 bases, and 4 bases had no gene match. The DNA of the CDR3 is TGTGCCAGCAGAAACACAGGGGATGGCTACACCTTC. Protein sequence: CASRNTGDGYTF.

In its sample, this clone was seen a few times. The J gene is TRBJ2-2, the V gene TRBV4-1; 14 bases line up with TRBD2. The V segment lost 0 bases and the J segment 8 bases; nucleotides outside the gene matches: 8. The CDR3 contains 18 residues. Germline CDR1 MGHRA, CDR2 YSYEKL. CDR3 loop: CASSQDLQGTSGRGELFF. The CDR3 DNA sequence: TGCGCCAGCAGCCAAGATCTTCAAGGGACTAGCGGGAGAGGGGAGCTGTTTTTT.

The CDR3: CASSGLGPVTDTQYF. CDR3 DNA sequence: TGTGCCAGCAGTGGACTAGGTCCGGTTACAGATACGCAGTATTTT. This chain links TRBV2 with TRBJ2-3, with D maybe TRBD2 (6 bases). Trimming removed 4 bases from V and 3 bases from J, with 14 bases in between. Germline loops: CDR1 SNHLY, CDR2 FYNNEI. This CDR3 has 15 amino acids. Filled out from reference TRBV2 and TRBJ2-3, the complete variable domain reads EPEVTQTPSHQVTQMGQEVILRCVPISNHLYFYWYRQILGQKVEFLVSFYNNEISEKSEIFDDQFSVERPDGSNFTLKIRSTKLEDSAMYFCASSGLGPVTDTQYFGPGTRLTVL.

The CDR3 region is CASSLAPGSTEAFF. For the CDR3, the DNA is TGCGCCAGCAGCTTGGCCCCGGGTTCCACTGAAGCTTTCTTT. The V and J genes are TRBV5-1 and TRBJ1-1; D call uncertain. The germline CDR1 and CDR2 sequences are SGHRS and YFSETQ. V lost 0 bases, J lost 4 bases, and 10 bases lay in between. The CDR3 runs 14 residues.

The rearrangement links TRBV6-5 to TRBJ2-5; 11 bases are shared with TRBD2. With V trimmed by 6 bases and J by 5 bases, 5 bases remained unmatched. Germline V gene lookup returns CDR1 MNHEY and CDR2 SVGAGI. The CDR3 runs 14 residues. The CDR3 sequence: CASSPTSGEETQYF. The CDR3 coding sequence is TGTGCCAGCAGCCCGACTAGCGGGGAGGAGACCCAGTACTTC.

The genes are TRBV11-2 and TRBJ2-7, with 10 nucleotides matching TRBD2. This CDR3 comprises 15 residues. Looked up from germline, CDR1 is SGHAT and CDR2 is FQNNGV. The V gene end was trimmed by 7 bases and the J gene end by 2 bases; junction bases not matched to a gene: 8. As DNA, the CDR3 is TGTGCCAGCACCGGTCCTAGCGGGAGTACCTACGAGCAGTACTTC. This encodes CASTGPSGSTYEQYF.

The rearrangement joins TRBV10-3 to TRBJ2-4; 10 bases map to TRBD2. CDR1 ENHRY and CDR2 SYGVKD come from the germline V gene. The junction had 16 bases not matched to a gene; V was cut back by 11 bases and J by 12 bases. The CDR3 covers 14 residues. The DNA for the CDR3 is TGTGCCTCCGAGAGCGGGAGGGAGGGGAGTCCTCAGTACTTC. It is translated as CASESGREGSPQYF.

The chain uses TRBV28 and TRBJ2-3; TRBD2 matches 8 bases. The CDR3 is 16 amino acids. Germline-derived CDR1 and CDR2 are MDHEN and SYDVKM. The trim removed 2 bases at V and 0 bases at J, leaving 4 bases unmatched. In nucleotides, the CDR3 is TGTGCCAGCAGTTTACAGATAGCGGGGAGCACAGATACGCAGTATTTT. Translation gives CASSLQIAGSTDTQYF.

The chain uses TRBV14 and TRBJ2-1; maybe TRBD2 (6 bases). The germline V gene has CDR1 SGHDN and CDR2 FVKESK. V lost 0 bases, J lost 10 bases, and 10 bases lay in between. The CDR3 sequence is 13 residues long. CDR3 DNA: TGTGCCAGCAGCCAAGAGGCGGGATACGAGCAGTTCTTC. It is translated as CASSQEAGYEQFF.

In this sample, this clone turned up once. The rearrangement links TRBV5-4 to TRBJ1-2, with D perhaps matching TRBD1 (6 bases). The CDR3 consists of 15 residues. V lost 5 bases and J 3 bases, leaving 17 bases between the germline ends. CDR1 is SGHNT and CDR2 is YYREEE in the germline V gene (reference sequence). CDR3: CASSSGGAADYGYTF. CDR3 coding DNA: TGTGCCAGCAGTTCCGGGGGGGCCGCTGACTATGGCTACACCTTC.

The chain couples TRBV5-8 to TRBJ2-2; D not resolved. CDR3 length: 11 amino acids. Looked up from germline, CDR1 is SGHTS and CDR2 is YDEGEE. With 4 bases removed from V and 8 bases from J, the gap between germline ends came to 6 bases. The CDR3 reads CASSPSGELFF. The CDR3 nucleotides are TGTGCCAGCAGCCCCTCGGGGGAGCTGTTTTTT.

The chain links TRBV11-2 to TRBJ1-6, with TRBD1 matching over 8 bases. The CDR3 has 17 amino acids. Germline V CDR1 and CDR2: SGHAT, FQNNGV. With 2 bases clipped from V and 7 bases from J, the junction kept 10 bases outside the gene matches. CDR3 nucleotide sequence: TGTGCCAGCAGCTTATGGTTCGGACAGGGCAAGAATTCACCCCTCCACTTT. Protein: CASSLWFGQGKNSPLHF.

The rearrangement links TRBV9 to TRBJ2-2; the match to TRBD1 covers 7 bases. This CDR3 has 15 residues. V lost 4 bases to trimming and J lost 7 bases; unmatched junction nucleotides: 10. CDR1 is SGDLS and CDR2 is YYNGEE in the germline V gene. The CDR3 reads CASSSGQTLGGELFF. CDR3 nucleotides: TGTGCCAGCAGCTCGGGACAGACCCTCGGCGGGGAGCTGTTTTTT.

In its sample, this clone was seen once. This sequence joins TRBV9 and TRBJ2-2; D possibly corresponds to TRBD2 (6 bases). Germline CDR1 SGDLS, CDR2 YYNGEE. This CDR3 is built from 15 residues. Trimming left V 0 bases short and J 3 bases short, with 9 bases between. CDR3 protein: CASSVGEVYTGELFF. In DNA form, the CDR3 reads TGTGCCAGCAGCGTAGGGGAGGTATACACCGGGGAGCTGTTTTTT.

CDR3 sequence (DNA): TGTGCCAGCAGTGCGAAGGGGGGGGTCGAGGAGACCCAGTACTTC. Encoded protein: CASSAKGGVEETQYF. This chain joins TRBV2 and TRBJ2-5, with D perhaps matching TRBD2 (7 bases). Trimming stripped 4 bases from V and 5 bases from J, with 17 bases between. The germline V gene has CDR1 SNHLY and CDR2 FYNNEI. This CDR3 is 15 amino acids long.

The chain's CDR3 is CASSEFREFSEAFF. The CDR3 nucleotides are TGTGCCAGCAGTGAATTCCGAGAGTTCTCTGAAGCTTTCTTT. The chain uses TRBV6-1 and TRBJ1-1; no firm D call. This CDR3 comprises 14 residues. V was shortened by 2 bases and J by 6 bases, with 13 bases between the two germline ends. Germline values: CDR1 MNHNS, CDR2 SASEGT.